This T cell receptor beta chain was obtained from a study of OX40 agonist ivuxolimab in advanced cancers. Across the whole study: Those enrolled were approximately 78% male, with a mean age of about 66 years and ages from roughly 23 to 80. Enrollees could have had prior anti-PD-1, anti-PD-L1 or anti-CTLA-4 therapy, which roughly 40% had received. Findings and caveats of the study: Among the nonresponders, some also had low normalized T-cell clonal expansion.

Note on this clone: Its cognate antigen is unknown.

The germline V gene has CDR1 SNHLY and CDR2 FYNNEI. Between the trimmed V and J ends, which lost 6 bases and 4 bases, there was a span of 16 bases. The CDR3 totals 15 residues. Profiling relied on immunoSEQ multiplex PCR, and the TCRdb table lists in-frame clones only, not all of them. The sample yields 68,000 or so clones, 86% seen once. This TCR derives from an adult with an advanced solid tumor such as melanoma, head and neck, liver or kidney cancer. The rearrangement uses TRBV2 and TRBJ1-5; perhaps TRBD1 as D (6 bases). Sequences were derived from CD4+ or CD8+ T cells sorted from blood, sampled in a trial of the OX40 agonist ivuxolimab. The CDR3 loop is CASRLQGLGNQPQHF. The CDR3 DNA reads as TGTGCCAGCAGGTTGCAGGGGCTGGGGAATCAGCCCCAGCATTTT. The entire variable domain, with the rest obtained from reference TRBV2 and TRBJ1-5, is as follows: EPEVTQTPSHQVTQMGQEVILRCVPISNHLYFYWYRQILGQKVEFLVSFYNNEISEKSEIFDDQFSVERPDGSNFTLKIRSTKLEDSAMYFCASRLQGLGNQPQHFGDGTRLSIL.